The rows below give T cell receptor beta chains drawn from one sample of a study of OX40 agonist ivuxolimab in advanced cancers. Profiling relied on immunoSEQ multiplex PCR, and the TCRdb table lists in-frame clones only, not all of them. This table has approximately 72,000 clones, roughly 84% appearing once. The input for sequencing was CD4+ or CD8+ T cells sorted from blood, taken in a trial of the OX40 agonist ivuxolimab. These TCRs come from an adult with an advanced solid tumor such as melanoma, head and neck, liver or kidney cancer. Both conserved end residues are trimmed from each CDR3.

J | length | V | CDR3
TRBJ2-1 | 16 | TRBV9 | ASSAVAGPPKGYNEQF
TRBJ2-2 | 15 | TRBV2 | ASSSGLAGVSPGELF
TRBJ2-2 | 12 | TRBV2 | ASKVLGNTGELF
TRBJ2-1 | 15 | TRBV10-3 | AIRGLADLENYNEQF
TRBJ2-7 | 9 | TRBV2 | ASTISYEQY
TRBJ2-3 | 13 | TRBV7-2 | ASSLPSGITDTQY
TRBJ1-2 | 11 | TRBV6-5 | ASSPDRVKGYT
TRBJ2-1 | 14 | TRBV18 | ASSPSSAGAYNEQF
TRBJ2-1 | 8 | TRBV20-1 | SAERYEQF
TRBJ1-1 | 11 | TRBV11-2 | ASSQQGNTEAF
TRBJ2-2 | 14 | TRBV28 | ASSLWQGRGAGELF
TRBJ2-2 | 13 | TRBV5-1 | ASKETSGSTGELF
TRBJ1-1 | 9 | TRBV6-1 | ASTGQVEAF
TRBJ2-1 | 13 | TRBV19 | ASSPRGTSGSTKF
TRBJ1-2 | 9 | TRBV28 | ASTANYGYT
TRBJ1-1 | 12 | TRBV11-1 | ASSFQGQGREAF
TRBJ1-2 | 10 | TRBV12-5 | ASGWDSYGYT
TRBJ2-5 | 11 | TRBV5-1 | ASSLTAQETQY
TRBJ2-3 | 12 | TRBV4-1 | ASSQPTSTDTQY
TRBJ2-7 | 12 | TRBV6-5 | ASSRGTKTHEQY
TRBJ2-3 | 10 | TRBV28 | ASRESTEAQY
TRBJ1-2 | 14 | TRBV6-5 | ASSSHTGGRNYGYT